The next 8 T cell receptor beta chains were all read from a single sample in a study of shared clonotypes between healthy human individuals (dated by TCRdb to 2020 to 2021). The protocol used for the library was the immunoSEQ multiplex PCR assay. The table comes from immuneACCESS by way of TCRdb, which keeps in-frame sequences with V and J called. Part of the clones is missing from these tables; in studies checked, under half for an unresolved V gene and the rest for unknown reasons. The sample includes roughly 640,000 clones, with around 74% observed a single time. The ten biggest clones cover less than 2% of the sample. The specimen was memory CD4+ T cells sorted from blood. Read against the paper, the sample's cell subset or site label means: CD45RA-negative fraction. These receptors came from a young woman in good health.

V gene TRBV11-1 combines with J gene TRBJ2-3; D unclear. The V and J ends lost 3 bases and 4 bases respectively, with 11 bases between them. The CDR3 sequence is 14 residues long. Germline V CDR1 and CDR2: SGHAT, FQDESV (reference sequence). CDR3 protein: CASSFHTAPDTQYF. CDR3 DNA sequence: TGTGCCAGCAGCTTTCATACGGCCCCAGATACGCAGTATTTT.

The chain uses TRBV30 and TRBJ1-4; 8 bases fit TRBD1. CDR1 and CDR2 from the germline V gene are GTSNPN and SVGIG (reference sequence). The J segment lost 8 bases and the V segment lost 4 bases, leaving 15 bases of the junction unmatched. This CDR3 comprises 16 residues. In nucleotides, the CDR3 is TGTGCCTGGACCCCGGGTCAGGGGGCCCGACGGGAAAAACTGTTTTTT. It is translated as CAWTPGQGARREKLFF.

A note on this clone: Other DNA variants within this sample encode the same CDR3. The CDR3 sequence: CASSLSGANVLTF. The DNA of the CDR3 is TGTGCCAGCAGTTTGTCTGGGGCCAACGTCCTGACTTTC. The V call is TRBV28, the J call TRBJ2-6; D is uncertain. V was trimmed by 3 bases and J by 1 base, leaving 1 base between them. The CDR3 runs 13 residues. CDR1 is MDHEN, CDR2 SYDVKM, per germline.

This chain uses TRBV11-2 with TRBJ2-3; possibly TRBD2 for D (5 bases). The V and J ends lost 2 bases and 3 bases respectively, with 6 bases between them. The CDR3 sequence is 13 residues long. Germline values: CDR1 SGHAT, CDR2 FQNNGV. This chain's CDR3 is CASSLPGTDTQYF. The CDR3 DNA reads TGTGCCAGCAGCTTACCGGGGACAGATACGCAGTATTTT.

Points on this clone: This could be a read error, since a much larger clone is one nucleotide away. The chain uses TRBV2 and TRBJ2-7, with 8 bases aligning to TRBD1. The CDR3 consists of 13 residues. Trimming removed 4 bases from V and 3 bases from J; junction bases left unmatched: 2. In germline, CDR1 is SNHLY, CDR2 FYNNEI. Written as DNA, the CDR3 is TGTGCCAGCAGTGGGGGACAGGTCTACGAGCAGTACTTC. The encoded protein is CASSGGQVYEQYF.

This chain uses TRBV5-1 with TRBJ2-5; D might be TRBD1 or TRBD2, each matching 5 bases. V gave up 3 bases and J gave up 3 bases, with 12 bases separating them. The germline gives CDR1 SGHRS, CDR2 YFSETQ. This CDR3 contains 14 residues. CDR3 sequence: CASSSGTAKETQYF. The CDR3 region has the DNA TGCGCCAGCAGCTCCGGGACGGCAAAAGAGACCCAGTACTTC.

The chain combines TRBV18 with TRBJ2-7; possibly TRBD2 for D (6 bases). V was cut by 3 bases and J by 6 bases, with 18 bases left in between. CDR1 KGHSH and CDR2 LQKENI come from the germline V gene. The CDR3 contains 15 residues. CDR3 DNA: TGTGCCAGCTCACCTTCCGCCGGGACTCCCAGCGAGCAGTACTTC. Translated, it gives CASSPSAGTPSEQYF.

This clone appeared once. This CDR3 reads CASSPPTGLGTDTQYF. The CDR3 DNA follows: TGTGCCAGCAGTCCTCCGACAGGGTTAGGCACAGATACGCAGTATTTT. The V and J genes are TRBV28 and TRBJ2-3, with 7 bases fitting TRBD1. V shed 5 bases, J shed 1 base, and the junction held 9 bases outside the gene matches. The length of the CDR3 is 16 residues. Germline loops: CDR1 MDHEN, CDR2 SYDVKM. Full variable domain (missing parts from reference TRBV28 and TRBJ2-3): DVKVTQSSRYLVKRTGEKVFLECVQDMDHENMFWYRQDPGLGLRLIYFSYDVKMKEKGDIPEGYSVSREKKERFSLILESASTNQTSMYLCASSPPTGLGTDTQYFGPGTRLTVL.